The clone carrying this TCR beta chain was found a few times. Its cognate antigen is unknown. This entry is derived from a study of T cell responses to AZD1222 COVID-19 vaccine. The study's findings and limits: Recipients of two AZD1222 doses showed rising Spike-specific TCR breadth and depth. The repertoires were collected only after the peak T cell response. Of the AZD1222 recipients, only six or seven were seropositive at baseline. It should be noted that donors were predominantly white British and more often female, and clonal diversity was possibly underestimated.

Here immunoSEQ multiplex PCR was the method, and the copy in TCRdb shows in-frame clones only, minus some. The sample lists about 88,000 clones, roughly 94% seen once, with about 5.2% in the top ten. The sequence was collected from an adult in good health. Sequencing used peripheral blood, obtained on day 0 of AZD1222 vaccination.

The CDR3 sequence is CAKPERPGANVLTF. In nucleotides, the CDR3 is TGTGCCAAACCTGAACGGCCTGGGGCCAACGTCCTGACTTTC. The V gene is TRBV7-9, the J gene TRBJ2-6; no definite D call. Germline V gives CDR1 SEHNR, CDR2 FQNEAQ (reference sequence). V was pared by 10 bases and J by 2 bases, with 12 bases between. This CDR3 contains 14 residues.